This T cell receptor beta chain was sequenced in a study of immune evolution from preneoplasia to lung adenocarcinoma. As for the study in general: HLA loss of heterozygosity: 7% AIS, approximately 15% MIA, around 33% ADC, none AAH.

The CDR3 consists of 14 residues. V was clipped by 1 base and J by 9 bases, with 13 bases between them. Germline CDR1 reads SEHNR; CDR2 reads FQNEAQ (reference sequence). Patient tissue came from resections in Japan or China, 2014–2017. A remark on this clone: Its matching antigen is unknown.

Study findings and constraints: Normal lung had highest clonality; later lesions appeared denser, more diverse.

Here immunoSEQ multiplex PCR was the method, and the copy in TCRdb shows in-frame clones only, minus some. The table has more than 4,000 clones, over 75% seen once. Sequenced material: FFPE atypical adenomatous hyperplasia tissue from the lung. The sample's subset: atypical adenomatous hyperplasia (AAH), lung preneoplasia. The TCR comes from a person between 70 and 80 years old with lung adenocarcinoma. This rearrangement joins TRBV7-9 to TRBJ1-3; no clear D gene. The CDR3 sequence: CASSLVGGFRTIYF. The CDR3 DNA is TGTGCCAGCAGCTTAGTCGGCGGGTTTCGCACCATATATTTT.